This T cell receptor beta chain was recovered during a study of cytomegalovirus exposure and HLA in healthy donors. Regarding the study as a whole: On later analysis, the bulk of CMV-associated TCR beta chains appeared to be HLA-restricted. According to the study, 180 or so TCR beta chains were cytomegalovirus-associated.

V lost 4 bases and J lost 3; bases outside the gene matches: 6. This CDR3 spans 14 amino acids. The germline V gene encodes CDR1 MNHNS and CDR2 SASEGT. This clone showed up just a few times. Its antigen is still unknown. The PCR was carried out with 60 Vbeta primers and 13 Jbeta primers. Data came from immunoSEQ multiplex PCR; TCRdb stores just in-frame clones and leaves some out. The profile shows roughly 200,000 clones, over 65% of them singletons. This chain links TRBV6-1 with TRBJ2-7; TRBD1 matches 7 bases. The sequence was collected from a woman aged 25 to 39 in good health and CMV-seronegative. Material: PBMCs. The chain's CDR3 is CASSAGTVNYEQYF. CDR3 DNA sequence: TGTGCCAGCAGTGCCGGGACAGTGAACTACGAGCAGTACTTC.